The 12 T cell receptor beta chains reported below all come from one sample, sequenced in a study of cytomegalovirus exposure and HLA in healthy donors (dated by TCRdb to about 2017). The protocol used for the library was the immunoSEQ multiplex PCR assay. The multiplex PCR relied on a mix of 60 forward primers for TCR Vbeta segments and 13 reverse primers for TCR Jbeta segments. TCRdb took this table from immuneACCESS and kept in-frame rearrangements with V and J called. Such tables lack part of the clones; where checked against another copy, unresolved V genes explain under half of the gap, and the rest is unexplained. This sample gives approximately 68,000 clones in total; approximately 81% of them show up just once. The top ten clonotypes cover about 7.4% of the sample. Sequencing was performed on PBMCs. The receptors derive from a woman aged 25 to 39 in good health and CMV-seropositive.

This chain uses TRBV5-6 with TRBJ2-2; D remains unclear. CDR3 size: 12 residues. With 2 bases removed from V and 6 bases from J, the gap between germline ends came to 5 bases. The germline V gene encodes CDR1 SGHDT and CDR2 YYEEEE. In DNA form, the CDR3 reads TGTGCCAGCAGCTTCTCCTCCGGGGAGCTGTTTTTT. Translated: CASSFSSGELFF.

CDR3 amino acids: CASSLAFSESGQYF. DNA for the CDR3: TGTGCCAGCAGCTTAGCGTTCAGCGAATCTGGGCAGTACTTC. The J gene is TRBJ2-7, the V gene TRBV7-2, with unresolved D. Deletions cut 0 bases from V and 9 bases from J, with 15 bases between. Germline loops: CDR1 SGHTA, CDR2 FQGNSA. The length of the CDR3 is 14 residues.

This clone showed up just a few times. The chain joins TRBV2 to TRBJ1-1; D unresolved. V was shortened by 3 bases and J by 9 bases, with 11 bases between the two germline ends. This CDR3 has 12 amino acids. Germline values: CDR1 SNHLY, CDR2 FYNNEI. The CDR3 reads CASSDTLEKAFF. The CDR3 region has the DNA TGTGCCAGCAGTGATACCCTGGAGAAAGCTTTCTTT.

This chain links TRBV5-6 with TRBJ2-5, with 10 bases aligning to TRBD2. CDR1 and CDR2 from the germline V gene are SGHDT and YYEEEE. The length of the CDR3 is 16 residues. Trimming removed 2 bases from V and 1 base from J; junction bases left unmatched: 5. This chain's CDR3 is CASSLSGRATQETQYF. The CDR3 DNA reads as TGTGCCAGCAGCTTAAGCGGGAGGGCCACCCAAGAGACCCAGTACTTC.

The J gene is TRBJ1-5, the V gene TRBV7-3; 9 bases align to TRBD1. The CDR3 is made up of 14 amino acids. Germline V gene data show CDR1 as SGHTA and CDR2 as FQGTGA. Trimming cost V 5 bases and J 7 bases; bases outside gene matches: 6. CDR3 in amino acids: CASSETGGRQPQHF. CDR3 nucleotides: TGTGCCAGCAGCGAAACAGGGGGCAGGCAGCCCCAGCATTTT.

In DNA form, the CDR3 reads TGCGCCAGCAGCTTGGAGCGTAGCGGGGGCTACAATGAGCAGTTCTTC. Residues: CASSLERSGGYNEQFF. The chain uses TRBV5-1 and TRBJ2-1, with 9 bases fitting TRBD2. J was trimmed by 3 bases and V by 0 bases; bases with no gene match: 4. The V gene's germline CDR1 is SGHRS and CDR2 YFSETQ. The CDR3 has 16 residues. Drawing the rest from reference TRBV5-1 and TRBJ2-1, the complete variable domain is KAGVTQTPRYLIKTRGQQVTLSCSPISGHRSVSWYQQTPGQGLQFLFEYFSETQRNKGNFPGRFSGRQFSNSRSEMNVSTLELGDSALYLCASSLERSGGYNEQFFGPGTRLTVL.

In its sample, this clone was seen many times. The V and J genes are TRBV5-1 and TRBJ1-2, with 8 bases aligning to TRBD1. This CDR3 is 20 amino acids long. Germline V gives CDR1 SGHRS, CDR2 YFSETQ. V was clipped by 1 base and J by 8 bases; unmatched bases: 25. The CDR3 here is CASSLWSSGHGQGPRGGYTF. The CDR3 DNA reads TGCGCCAGCAGCTTGTGGAGCTCGGGTCACGGACAGGGCCCGAGGGGGGGCTACACCTTC.

The gene calls are TRBV7-8 and TRBJ2-1; no firm D call. This CDR3 contains 12 residues. The germline V gene has CDR1 SGHVS and CDR2 FQNEAQ. Trimming removed 5 bases at V and 6 bases at J, with 8 bases between. This CDR3 is CASSLQINEQFF. DNA for the CDR3: TGTGCCAGCAGCCTCCAGATCAATGAGCAGTTCTTC.

The table lists this clone with a few counts. The V and J genes are TRBV27 and TRBJ2-7, with 8 bases aligning to TRBD1. Germline V gene lookup returns CDR1 MNHEY and CDR2 SMNVEV (reference sequence). The CDR3 extends over 15 amino acids. Trimming cost V 2 bases and J 2 bases; bases outside gene matches: 5. CDR3 region: CASSLNRGFPYEQYF. In DNA form, the CDR3 reads TGTGCCAGCAGTTTAAACAGGGGGTTTCCCTACGAGCAGTACTTC.

V is TRBV5-1 and J is TRBJ2-3; 8 nucleotides line up with TRBD1. This CDR3 has 15 residues. From germline, CDR1 is SGHRS and CDR2 YFSETQ. Trimming cost V 6 bases and J 0 bases; bases outside gene matches: 6. Here the CDR3 reads CASTLGTGSTDTQYF. The CDR3 coding sequence is TGCGCCAGCACCCTAGGGACAGGCAGCACAGATACGCAGTATTTT.

CDR3 region: CAISDGYSNQPQHF. In DNA, the CDR3 is TGTGCCATCAGTGACGGTTATAGCAATCAGCCCCAGCATTTT. The genes are TRBV10-3 and TRBJ1-5; no firm D call. Germline V gene data show CDR1 as ENHRY and CDR2 as SYGVKD. CDR3 size: 14 residues. The V and J ends lost 3 bases and 0 bases respectively, with 6 bases between them.

The chain is built from TRBV5-6 and TRBJ2-3; D gene ambiguous. CDR3 size: 12 residues. The germline V and J ends were trimmed by 2 bases and 3 bases, with 4 bases remaining between them. Per the germline V gene, CDR1 is SGHDT and CDR2 is YYEEEE. The CDR3 region has the DNA TGTGCCAGCAGCTTAGCGACAGATACGCAGTATTTT. Translating gives CASSLATDTQYF.